A single sample is the source of the 6 T cell receptor beta chains below, sequenced in a study of blood T cell repertoires in COVID-19. Produced via immunoSEQ multiplex PCR; TCRdb's table is partial and in-frame only. The data show about 210,000 clones, roughly four fifths seen once. Sequenced: PBMCs or T cells enriched from blood (not recorded which). The receptors here all came from a man aged 40-49 years who had recovered from COVID-19.

This chain links TRBV12-3 or TRBV12-4 with TRBJ1-2; D may be TRBD1 (5 bases). Trimming removed 1 base from V and 8 bases from J, with 11 bases in between. The CDR3 has 13 residues. CDR3 protein: CASSLGGPRGYTF. The CDR3 coding sequence is TGTGCCAGCAGTTTAGGGGGCCCTAGGGGCTACACCTTC.

The V gene is TRBV3-1 (or the pseudogene TRBV3-2), the J gene TRBJ2-1, with D unresolved. Germline V lookup: CDR1 LGHDT, CDR2 YNNKEL (reference sequence). V gave up 4 bases and J gave up 8 bases, with 24 bases separating them. The CDR3 loop spans 17 amino acids. Here the CDR3 reads CASSPRWRLRARDEQFF. The DNA for the CDR3 is TGTGCCAGCAGCCCGCGATGGAGACTCCGAGCCCGAGATGAGCAGTTCTTC.

Only a few counts were recorded for this clone. The CDR3 DNA reads as TGTGCCAGCAGCCAAGGCGGGTCCAAAGGAGGCTACACCTTC. Protein product: CASSQGGSKGGYTF. This chain connects TRBV14 to TRBJ1-2, with D hard to call. This CDR3 comprises 14 residues. Trimming pared 1 base from V and 8 bases from J, leaving 14 bases between. CDR1 is SGHDN, CDR2 FVKESK, per germline.

The chain has TRBV7-2 and TRBJ1-2; D might be TRBD1 (6 bases). The V and J ends lost 11 bases and 2 bases respectively, with 21 bases between them. This CDR3 contains 15 residues. Per germline, CDR1 SGHTA and CDR2 FQGNSA. Written as DNA, the CDR3 is TGTGCCGGACGTTTTACAGGGTTGGGGAACTATGGCTACACCTTC. This codes for CAGRFTGLGNYGYTF.

The gene calls are TRBV11-2 and TRBJ1-1, with D unresolved. V was trimmed by 6 bases and J by 1 base, leaving 12 bases between them. The CDR3 runs 14 residues. Per germline, CDR1 SGHAT and CDR2 FQNNGV. CDR3 sequence reads: CASRLGLPNTEAFF. The CDR3, as DNA: TGTGCCAGCAGACTCGGACTCCCGAACACTGAAGCTTTCTTT.

The V call is TRBV5-1, the J call TRBJ1-4, with D possibly being TRBD1 (5 bases). From germline, CDR1 is SGHRS and CDR2 YFSETQ. Trimming took off 0 bases at V and 6 bases at J, with 12 bases between the two ends. The CDR3 has 15 amino acids. The CDR3 is CASSLEGSNYEKLFF. The CDR3 DNA reads TGCGCCAGCAGCTTGGAGGGGTCGAATTATGAAAAACTGTTTTTT.